The next 27 T cell receptor beta chains were all read from a single sample in a study of shared clonotypes between healthy human individuals. TCRdb's copy holds only in-frame clones and misses some; the assay was immunoSEQ multiplex PCR. The sample carries 2 million to 2.5 million clones, approximately 94% recorded once. The sequencing sample was made of naive CD4+ T cells sorted from blood. The subset was: CD45RA+ positively selected. The receptor source for this set is a man aged 18 to 35 in good health.

Worth noting for this clone: Other DNA sequences in the sample encode the same CDR3. V gene TRBV15 combines with J gene TRBJ2-7; D possibly corresponds to TRBD1 (7 bases). The CDR3 loop spans 14 amino acids. Germline V lookup: CDR1 LNHNV, CDR2 YYDKDF (reference sequence). V was clipped by 5 bases and J by 1 base, with 12 bases between them. The CDR3 is CATSSGGSSYEQYF. CDR3 DNA sequence: TGTGCCACCAGCTCAGGGGGGAGTTCCTACGAGCAGTACTTC.

The chain uses TRBV15 and TRBJ2-1; 8 positions agree with TRBD1. Trimming removed 0 bases from V and 6 bases from J; junction bases left unmatched: 10. Germline CDR1 and CDR2: LNHNV and YYDKDF (reference sequence). The CDR3 totals 17 residues. CDR3 residues: CATSREGQGQGGNEQFF. As DNA, the CDR3 is TGTGCCACCAGCAGAGAGGGCCAAGGACAGGGAGGCAATGAGCAGTTCTTC. Combining the CDR3 with reference TRBV15 and TRBJ2-1 gives the whole variable domain DAMVIQNPRYQVTQFGKPVTLSCSQTLNHNVMYWYQQKSSQAPKLLFHYYDKDFNNEADTPDNFQSRRPNTSFCFLDIRSPGLGDTAMYLCATSREGQGQGGNEQFFGPGTRLTVL.

The rearrangement uses TRBV19 and TRBJ2-5; 7 bases are shared with TRBD2. The V and J ends lost 1 base and 5 bases, in that order; junction bases with no gene match: 1. CDR1 is LNHDA and CDR2 is SQIVND in the germline V gene (reference sequence). CDR3 length equals 13 residues. CDR3 in amino acids: CASSIAAGETQYF. The DNA for the CDR3 is TGTGCCAGTAGTATAGCAGCGGGGGAGACCCAGTACTTC.

V is TRBV5-1 and J is TRBJ2-2; D is uncertain. Germline loops: CDR1 SGHRS, CDR2 YFSETQ. The germline V and J ends were trimmed by 0 bases and 6 bases, with 12 bases remaining between them. The CDR3 contains 15 residues. The CDR3 spells CASSLDSQRPGELFF. The CDR3 bases are TGCGCCAGCAGCTTGGACTCCCAAAGGCCCGGGGAGCTGTTTTTT.

The rearrangement uses TRBV9 and TRBJ2-3; TRBD2 matches 8 bases. The V gene end was trimmed by 1 base and the J gene end by 4 bases; junction bases not matched to a gene: 8. The CDR3 length is 16 residues. Germline CDR1 reads SGDLS; CDR2 reads YYNGEE. The CDR3 region is CASSVQGLEVADTQYF. In nucleotides, the CDR3 is TGTGCCAGCAGCGTACAGGGACTAGAGGTTGCAGATACGCAGTATTTT.

This sequence joins TRBV6-1 and TRBJ2-1; D call uncertain. Per germline, CDR1 MNHNS and CDR2 SASEGT. V was clipped by 8 bases and J by 2 bases, with 13 bases between them. This CDR3 region has 14 residues. Written as DNA, the CDR3 is TGTGCCAGCTCCGGCCTATCTACCTACAATGAGCAGTTCTTC. It specifies CASSGLSTYNEQFF.

V usage is TRBV6-1 and J usage is TRBJ2-5, with a weak D call TRBD1 (5 bases). This CDR3 comprises 13 residues. Germline CDR1 is MNHNS and CDR2 is SASEGT. V was trimmed by 6 bases and J by 2 bases, leaving 10 bases between them. The CDR3 reads CASRPSGQETQYF. The CDR3 region has the DNA TGTGCCAGCAGACCTTCAGGGCAAGAGACCCAGTACTTC.

J is TRBJ2-6 and V is TRBV5-1; 8 bases agree with TRBD1. Germline assignment: CDR1 SGHRS and CDR2 YFSETQ. The junction had 17 bases not matched to a gene; V was cut back by 3 bases and J by 0 bases. The CDR3 has 21 residues. In DNA form, the CDR3 reads TGCGCCAGCAGCTCTGGAGGGACAGGCCTCCTTTCGAACTCTGGGGCCAACGTCCTGACTTTC. Protein product: CASSSGGTGLLSNSGANVLTF.

V usage is TRBV29-1 and J usage is TRBJ1-4; D remains ambiguous. Germline V gene lookup returns CDR1 SQVTM and CDR2 ANQGSEA. CDR3 length: 15 amino acids. Trimming shortened V by 4 bases and J by 3 bases, and 15 bases separated the two germline ends. Written as DNA, the CDR3 is TGCAGCGTTGCCCCCGGCGGGTTTTCTAATGAAAAACTGTTTTTT. Translating gives CSVAPGGFSNEKLFF.

The gene calls are TRBV7-2 and TRBJ1-2; 7 bases match TRBD1. The CDR3 extends over 15 amino acids. V shed 4 bases, J shed 5 bases, and the junction held 10 bases outside the gene matches. The germline V gene has CDR1 SGHTA and CDR2 FQGNSA. The CDR3 is CASSSDADRFYGYTF. The CDR3 region has the DNA TGTGCCAGCAGCTCCGACGCGGACAGGTTTTATGGCTACACCTTC.

The chain joins TRBV4-3 to TRBJ2-1; 8 bases match TRBD1. CDR3 length: 15 residues. With V trimmed by 1 base and J by 7 bases, 6 bases remained unmatched. CDR1 is LGHNA, CDR2 YSLEER, per germline. CDR3 in amino acids: CASSQGITGGNEQFF. In DNA form, the CDR3 reads TGCGCCAGCAGCCAAGGCATAACAGGGGGAAATGAGCAGTTCTTC.

The J gene is TRBJ2-7, the V gene TRBV7-2; a possible D gene is TRBD1 (5 bases). From germline, CDR1 is SGHTA and CDR2 FQGNSA. CDR3 length: 13 amino acids. Trimming pared 2 bases from V and 2 bases from J, leaving 7 bases between. CDR3 in amino acids: CASSLFRAYEQYF. The CDR3 nucleotides are TGTGCCAGCAGCTTATTCAGGGCCTACGAGCAGTACTTC.

Concerning this clone itself: Other DNA sequences from this sample encode an identical CDR3 as well. The rearrangement joins TRBV9 to TRBJ2-5, with 11 bases fitting TRBD2. From germline, CDR1 is SGDLS and CDR2 YYNGEE. This CDR3 has 14 residues. J was trimmed by 4 bases and V by 3 bases; bases with no gene match: 2. The CDR3 spells CASSAGLAGETQYF. CDR3 nucleotide sequence: TGTGCCAGCAGCGCCGGACTAGCGGGAGAGACCCAGTACTTC.

As regards this clone: Other nucleotide sequences from this sample produce the same CDR3. The gene calls are TRBV10-3 and TRBJ2-5; D perhaps matches TRBD2 (6 bases). V lost 4 bases to trimming and J lost 5 bases, with 11 bases between them. Per the germline V gene, CDR1 is ENHRY and CDR2 is SYGVKD. The CDR3 covers 13 residues. The CDR3 nucleotides read TGTGCCATCAGTGGGGGACTCGGGGAGACCCAGTACTTC. It encodes CAISGGLGETQYF.

The V call is TRBV6-5, the J call TRBJ2-2; 7 bases line up with TRBD1. The CDR3 length is 16 residues. Germline V gene data show CDR1 as MNHEY and CDR2 as SVGAGI. The trim removed 2 bases at V and 3 bases at J, leaving 6 bases unmatched. The CDR3 reads CASSYSGTAHTGELFF. The CDR3 bases are TGTGCCAGCAGTTACAGTGGGACAGCCCACACCGGGGAGCTGTTTTTT.

Points on this clone: Other nucleotide sequences from this sample produce the same CDR3. The chain uses TRBV6-5 and TRBJ1-5; D unresolved. In germline, CDR1 is MNHEY, CDR2 SVGAGI. The germline V and J ends were trimmed by 0 bases and 0 bases, with 6 bases remaining between them. The CDR3 totals 15 residues. The CDR3 reads CASSYSGNSNQPQHF. CDR3 nucleotides: TGTGCCAGCAGTTACTCGGGGAATAGCAATCAGCCCCAGCATTTT.

J is TRBJ1-2 and V is TRBV18; 7 bases map to TRBD1. This CDR3 is built from 14 residues. Unmatched junction bases numbered 8, after V lost 6 bases and J lost 4 bases. Germline V gene data show CDR1 as KGHSH and CDR2 as LQKENI. CDR3 residues: CASSPDRTGYGYTF. The CDR3 DNA reads as TGTGCCAGCTCCCCGGACAGGACAGGCTATGGCTACACCTTC.

The chain links TRBV6-5 to TRBJ2-5; perhaps TRBD2 as D (7 bases). Germline loops: CDR1 MNHEY, CDR2 SVGAGI. Trimming took 2 bases from V and 0 from J, leaving 10 bases between them. There are 15 residues in the CDR3. CDR3: CASSYRGGYQETQYF. The CDR3, as DNA: TGTGCCAGCAGTTACAGGGGGGGGTACCAAGAGACCCAGTACTTC.

As DNA, the CDR3 is TGTGCCAGCAGCTCCTACCCGGGACAGGGAGGAACCGGCGAGCAGTACTTC. The encoded protein is CASSSYPGQGGTGEQYF. J is TRBJ2-7 and V is TRBV7-6; 9 bases agree with TRBD1. The germline V gene has CDR1 SGHVS and CDR2 FNYEAQ. V shed 4 bases, J shed 6 bases, and the junction held 16 bases outside the gene matches. This CDR3 region has 17 residues.

Remarks on this clone: This same CDR3 is encoded by further DNA sequences in the sample. This chain uses TRBV19 with TRBJ1-5; no reliable D call. CDR1 and CDR2 (germline): LNHDA, SQIVND (reference sequence). This CDR3 is 15 amino acids long. Deletions cut 1 base from V and 0 bases from J, with 7 bases between. The CDR3 reads CASSIGSYSNQPQHF. In nucleotides, the CDR3 is TGTGCCAGTAGTATAGGGAGTTATAGCAATCAGCCCCAGCATTTT.

The rearrangement links TRBV5-6 to TRBJ2-2; 8 bases are shared with TRBD1. V was pared by 5 bases and J by 5 bases, with 8 bases of the junction left unmatched. There are 15 residues in the CDR3. Looked up from germline, CDR1 is SGHDT and CDR2 is YYEEEE. Written as DNA, the CDR3 is TGTGCCAGCAGGGAGACAGGGGTTAAGACCGGGGAGCTGTTTTTT. It yields the protein CASRETGVKTGELFF.

The chain couples TRBV6-1 to TRBJ2-7; 10 nucleotides line up with TRBD2. After removal of 3 bases from V and 3 bases from J, the junction contained 5 bases not matched to a gene. Per the germline V gene, CDR1 is MNHNS and CDR2 is SASEGT. The CDR3 extends over 15 amino acids. The CDR3 DNA sequence: TGTGCCAGCAGTGACCCGTCTAGCGGGAGCTACGAGCAGTACTTC. It translates to CASSDPSSGSYEQYF.

The CDR3 DNA reads TGTGCCAGCAGCTGGGATGCGGGGGCCAGGGCAGATACGCAGTATTTT. Its translation is CASSWDAGARADTQYF. The chain combines TRBV5-4 with TRBJ2-3; D may be TRBD2 (7 bases). Trimming took 3 bases from V and 4 from J, leaving 18 bases between them. CDR1 and CDR2 from the germline V gene are SGHNT and YYREEE (reference sequence). The CDR3 sequence is 16 residues long.

A note on this clone: The same CDR3 is also encoded by other DNA sequences in this sample. This sequence joins TRBV19 and TRBJ2-7; 11 bases map to TRBD2. The CDR3 length is 15 residues. J lost 7 bases, V lost 4 bases, and 9 bases had no gene match. Looked up from germline, CDR1 is LNHDA and CDR2 is SQIVND (reference sequence). The DNA for the CDR3 is TGTGCCAGTAGTACAATAGCGGGAGGGCCTCGGGAGCAGTACTTC. Translation gives CASSTIAGGPREQYF.

This clone was counted once. The chain joins TRBV30 to TRBJ1-2; no definite D call. Germline CDR1 GTSNPN, CDR2 SVGIG (reference sequence). The CDR3 runs to 15 residues. The germline V and J ends were trimmed by 1 base and 1 base, with 13 bases remaining between them. The CDR3 sequence: CAWSARQKGNYGYTF. DNA of the CDR3: TGTGCCTGGAGTGCCCGGCAGAAGGGTAACTATGGCTACACCTTC.

This chain connects TRBV6-6 to TRBJ2-1; 8 bases are a match to TRBD2. V was pared by 8 bases and J by 8 bases, with 8 bases of the junction left unmatched. The germline gives CDR1 MNHNY, CDR2 SVGAGI (reference sequence). The CDR3 has 13 residues. The CDR3 is CASWGLAGDEQFF. CDR3 nucleotides: TGTGCCAGCTGGGGGCTAGCGGGCGATGAGCAGTTCTTC.

Remarks on this clone: Distinct nucleotide sequences in the sample also encode this CDR3. The chain couples TRBV6-5 to TRBJ1-1; no clear D gene. The CDR3 consists of 13 residues. V lost 6 bases and J 0 bases, leaving 8 bases between the germline ends. Germline values: CDR1 MNHEY, CDR2 SVGAGI. Here the CDR3 reads CASSRGLNTEAFF. The CDR3, as DNA: TGTGCCAGCAGCCGTGGCCTGAACACTGAAGCTTTCTTT.